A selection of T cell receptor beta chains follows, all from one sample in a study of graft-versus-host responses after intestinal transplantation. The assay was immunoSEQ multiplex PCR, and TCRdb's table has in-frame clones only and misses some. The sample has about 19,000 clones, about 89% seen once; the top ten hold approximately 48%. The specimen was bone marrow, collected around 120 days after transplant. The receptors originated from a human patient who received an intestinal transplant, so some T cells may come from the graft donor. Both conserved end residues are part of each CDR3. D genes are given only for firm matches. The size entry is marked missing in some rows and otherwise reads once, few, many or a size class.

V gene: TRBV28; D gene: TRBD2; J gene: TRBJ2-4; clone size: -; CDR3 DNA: TGTGCCAGCGCACCCGGGACTAAGGCATACATTCAGTACTTC; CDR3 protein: CASAPGTKAYIQYF
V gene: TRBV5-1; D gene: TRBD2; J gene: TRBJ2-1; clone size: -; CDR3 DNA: TGCGCCAGCACCTCCGGCGGGAGGGCCTTCTACAATGAGCAGTTCTTC; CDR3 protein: CASTSGGRAFYNEQFF
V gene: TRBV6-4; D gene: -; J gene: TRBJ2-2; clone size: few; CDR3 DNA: TGTGCCAGCAGTGCGGGGAACACCGGGGAGCTGTTTTTT; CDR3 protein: CASSAGNTGELFF
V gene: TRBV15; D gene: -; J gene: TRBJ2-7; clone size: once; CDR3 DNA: TGTGCCACCAGCACGGGACGAAGCTACGAGCAGTACTTC; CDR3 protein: CATSTGRSYEQYF
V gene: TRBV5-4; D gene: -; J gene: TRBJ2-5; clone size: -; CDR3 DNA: TGTGCCAGCAGCTCCCTGGAGGACTGGGAGACCCAGTACTTC; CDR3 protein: CASSSLEDWETQYF
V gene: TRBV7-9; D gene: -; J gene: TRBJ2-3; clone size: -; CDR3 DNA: TGTGCCAGCAGCCATAGTGAGGGGGCGGGATCGGGACTCACAGATACGCAGTATTTT; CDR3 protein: CASSHSEGAGSGLTDTQYF
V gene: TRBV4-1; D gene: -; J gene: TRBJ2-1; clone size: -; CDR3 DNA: TGCGCCAGCAGCCAAGGAACGACGGAGGTAAATGAGCAGTTCTTC; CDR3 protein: CASSQGTTEVNEQFF
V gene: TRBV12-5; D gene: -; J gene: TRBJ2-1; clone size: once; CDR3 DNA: TGTGCTAGTGGGCTGGGAGGTGGCAATGAGCAGTTCTTC; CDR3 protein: CASGLGGGNEQFF
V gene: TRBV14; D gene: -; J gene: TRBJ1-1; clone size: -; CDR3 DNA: TGTGCCAGCAGCCAAGGGAGGAACACTGAAGCTTTCTTT; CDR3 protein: CASSQGRNTEAFF
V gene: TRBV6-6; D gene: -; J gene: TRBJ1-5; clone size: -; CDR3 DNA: TGTGCCAGCATGGTAGCGGTGGGCAATCAGCCCCAGCATTTT; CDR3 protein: CASMVAVGNQPQHF